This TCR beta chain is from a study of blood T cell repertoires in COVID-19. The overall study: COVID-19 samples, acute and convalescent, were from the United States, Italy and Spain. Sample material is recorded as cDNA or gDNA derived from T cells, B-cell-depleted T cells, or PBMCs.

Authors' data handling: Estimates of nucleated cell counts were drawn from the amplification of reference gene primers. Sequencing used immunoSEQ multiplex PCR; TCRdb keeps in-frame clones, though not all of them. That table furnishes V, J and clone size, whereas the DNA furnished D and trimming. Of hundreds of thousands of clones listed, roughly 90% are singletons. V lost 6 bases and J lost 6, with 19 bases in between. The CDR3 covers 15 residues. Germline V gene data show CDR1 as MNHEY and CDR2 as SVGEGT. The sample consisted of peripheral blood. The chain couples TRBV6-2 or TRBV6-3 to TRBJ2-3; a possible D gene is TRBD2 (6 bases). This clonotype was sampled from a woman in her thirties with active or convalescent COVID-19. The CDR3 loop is CASSSLAGSYDTQYF. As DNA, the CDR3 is TGTGCCAGCAGCTCCCTCGCGGGATCATATGATACGCAGTATTTT.